This TCR beta chain was sequenced for a study of T cell clonality in common variable immunodeficiency. General study points: CVID patient heterogeneity limited repertoire-clinical complication correlations. Compared with healthy controls, CVID subjects showed increased TCRbeta clonality, mostly in about a third. Reportedly, TCR beta sequences from common variable immunodeficiency showed fewer deletions and N-nucleotide insertions. Shared TCRbeta clones were fewer between CVID subjects than controls.

There are 14 residues in the CDR3. Per the germline V gene, CDR1 is SNHLY and CDR2 is FYNNEI. Some clones are missing from TCRdb's copy, which holds only in-frame ones; the method was immunoSEQ multiplex PCR. The sample has tens of thousands of clones, none seen only once; the top ten hold about 12%. This clone was seen a few times. Its antigen is unidentified. One end of the junction varies from germline; a read error may be responsible. The read ends 3 residues early relative to the CDR3; the germline J gene fills the gap. Distinct nucleotide sequences in the sample also encode this CDR3. The chain is built from TRBV2 and TRBJ2-5; D is possibly TRBD1 (5 bases). This clonotype was sampled from a person between 18 and 69 years old in good health. The sample comprised peripheral blood mononuclear cells. The CDR3 bases that were read are TGCGCCAGCAGACAGTATTCGTACCAAGAGACC. This translates into CASRQYSYQET. The full CDR3 is CASRQYSYQETQYF.